The clone carrying this T cell receptor beta chain has a handful of counts. The sample is drawn from a study of type 1 and type 2 diabetes patients. V lost 6 bases and J lost 2, with 10 bases in between. The germline V gene encodes CDR1 MNHEY and CDR2 SMNVEV (reference sequence). The CDR3 runs to 13 residues. Amplification started from genomic DNA. Multiplex PCR with 30 forward and 13 reverse primers amplified the TCR beta CDR3. MiXCR was run by TCRdb on the multiplex PCR reads, yielding one entry per CDR3 protein. The sample carries about 290,000 distinct CDR3 sequences, around 47% recorded once. This sequence originates from a man younger than 30 with type 2 diabetes. Sequences were obtained from peripheral blood mononuclear cells (PBMCs). The V gene is TRBV27, the J gene TRBJ2-5; D may be TRBD1 (5 bases). The CDR3 DNA follows: TGTGCCAGCAGGGGGCTTACGCAAGAGACCCAGTACTTC. Encoded protein: CASRGLTQETQYF.